The following is a T cell receptor (beta chain) sequence with its context. This record belongs to a study of preoperative IRX-2 immunotherapy in early breast cancer. V was trimmed by 4 bases and J by 0 bases, leaving 9 bases between them. The CDR3 contains 14 residues. The method was immunoSEQ multiplex PCR; TCRdb's version includes in-frame clones alone and lacks a portion of them. The data contain about 38,000 clones, 82% of them singletons. Treatment denoted: preoperative locoregional IRX-2 cytokine immunotherapy. This phase Ib study tested locoregional IRX-2 cytokine immunotherapy given before surgery.

This receptor was obtained from a human donor with breast cancer. Sequencing used lymph node tissue, obtained after IRX-2 immunotherapy. The chain recombines TRBV7-1 with TRBJ1-1; D not resolved. Being an ORF, TRBV7-1 has a function that is uncertain. The CDR3 sequence is CASSFGLMNTEAFF. The DNA of the CDR3 is TGTGCCAGCAGCTTCGGATTAATGAACACTGAAGCTTTCTTT.